A single sample gave rise to the 16 T cell receptor beta chains below, sequenced in a study of Ad26.COV2.S vaccination and SARS-CoV-2 variants. Treatment noted: about 20 received Ad26.COV2.S at low or high dose, single or two shots; 5 received placebo; per-sample allocation not given. Specimens were obtained on day 63 following the first vaccine or placebo injection. Method: immunoSEQ multiplex PCR; TCRdb's copy keeps in-frame clones and lacks some. This sample has more than 300,000 clones, with about 89% found just once. The source was peripheral blood, collected in a trial of Ad26.COV2.S vaccine versus placebo. The source is a person aged 18-60 years who received the Ad26.COV2.S COVID-19 vaccine or a placebo.

V gene TRBV4-2 combines with J gene TRBJ2-6; D perhaps matches TRBD1 (5 bases). CDR3 length equals 16 residues. The V and J ends lost 0 bases and 0 bases respectively, with 6 bases between them. CDR1 is LGHNA and CDR2 is YNFKEQ in the germline V gene. CDR3 region: CASSQDRGSGANVLTF. The CDR3 bases are TGTGCCAGCAGCCAAGATAGGGGCTCTGGGGCCAACGTCCTGACTTTC.

The chain joins TRBV29-1 to TRBJ2-3, with D uncertain. This CDR3 contains 12 residues. Germline V gene sequence: CDR1 SQVTM, CDR2 ANQGSEA. The V and J ends lost 0 bases and 6 bases respectively, with 7 bases between them. CDR3 nucleotide sequence: TGCAGCGTTGAAGAGACGCGGGATACGCAGTATTTT. Amino acid sequence: CSVEETRDTQYF.

Comment on this clone: This may be a read error, as it is one base from a much larger clone. The chain links TRBV13 to TRBJ2-2; no reliable D call. Germline V lookup: CDR1 PRHDT, CDR2 FYEKMQ (reference sequence). The CDR3 has 12 residues. The germline V and J ends were trimmed by 5 bases and 1 base, with 2 bases remaining between them. The DNA of the CDR3 is TGTGCCAGCAGCCGGAACACCGGGGAGCTGTTTTTT. Translating gives CASSRNTGELFF.

This clone was detected once. This chain connects TRBV5-8 to TRBJ2-5; D remains unclear. The CDR3 spans 18 residues. Germline CDR1 and CDR2: SGHTS and YDEGEE. V was cut by 3 bases and J by 2 bases, with 23 bases left in between. The CDR3 region is CASSYRIMAYSLQETQYF. The CDR3 DNA is TGTGCCAGCAGCTACCGGATTATGGCGTACTCGTTGCAAGAGACCCAGTACTTC.

This chain links TRBV27 with TRBJ2-3; 10 bases are a match to TRBD1. V lost 5 bases and J lost 1; bases outside the gene matches: 6. The CDR3 loop spans 16 amino acids. CDR1 and CDR2 (germline): MNHEY, SMNVEV (reference sequence). CDR3 DNA: TGTGCCAGCAGTCAGAGGACAGGGGGTGGCACAGATACGCAGTATTTT. Its translation: CASSQRTGGGTDTQYF.

This clone was recorded only once. The rearrangement links TRBV24-1 to TRBJ2-1; 9 nucleotides line up with TRBD1. This CDR3 region has 13 residues. The germline CDR1 and CDR2 sequences are KGHDR and SFDVKD. With 9 bases clipped from V and 5 bases from J, the junction kept 4 bases outside the gene matches. CDR3 loop: CATGTGRDNEQFF. The CDR3 DNA reads as TGTGCCACCGGGACAGGGAGGGACAATGAGCAGTTCTTC.

This chain connects TRBV6-6 to TRBJ1-2; the match to TRBD1 covers 10 bases. The CDR3 is made up of 13 amino acids. The germline gives CDR1 MNHNY, CDR2 SVGAGI (reference sequence). Germline trimming cut 7 bases from V and 10 bases from J; bases unmatched to any gene: 9. CDR3 sequence: CASTPGQGLPYTF. The CDR3 region has the DNA TGTGCCAGCACACCGGGACAGGGGTTACCCTACACCTTC.

This sequence joins TRBV28 and TRBJ1-6, with D possibly being TRBD1 (5 bases). The CDR3 length is 14 residues. Germline V gene sequence: CDR1 MDHEN, CDR2 SYDVKM. V was clipped by 6 bases and J by 3 bases, with 9 bases between them. This CDR3 reads CASRQGDYNSPLHF. CDR3 sequence (DNA): TGTGCCAGCAGGCAAGGGGACTATAATTCACCCCTCCACTTT.

This clone was observed at least ten times. The chain couples TRBV2 to TRBJ1-5; D uncertain. The CDR3 totals 15 residues. Germline-derived CDR1 and CDR2 are SNHLY and FYNNEI. With 9 bases removed from V and 2 bases from J, the gap between germline ends came to 17 bases. DNA for the CDR3: TGTGCCAGTAAGAAACAATCTACCGGCAATCAGCCCCAGCATTTT. As protein: CASKKQSTGNQPQHF. The full variable domain, rest sourced from reference TRBV2 and TRBJ1-5, is EPEVTQTPSHQVTQMGQEVILRCVPISNHLYFYWYRQILGQKVEFLVSFYNNEISEKSEIFDDQFSVERPDGSNFTLKIRSTKLEDSAMYFCASKKQSTGNQPQHFGDGTRLSIL.

The rearrangement links TRBV7-8 to TRBJ2-3; D unresolved. With 0 bases removed from V and 5 bases from J, the gap between germline ends came to 0 bases. This CDR3 region has 11 residues. Germline CDR1 SGHVS, CDR2 FQNEAQ. The CDR3 protein is CASSLADTQYF. DNA of the CDR3: TGTGCCAGCAGCTTAGCAGATACGCAGTATTTT.

The J gene is TRBJ2-1, the V gene TRBV30, with D perhaps matching TRBD1 or TRBD2 (6 bases each). The CDR3 runs 17 residues. Per the germline V gene, CDR1 is GTSNPN and CDR2 is SVGIG (reference sequence). The germline V and J ends were trimmed by 1 base and 4 bases, with 20 bases remaining between them. This CDR3 is CAWSGQEGSSVYNEQFF. In nucleotides, the CDR3 is TGTGCCTGGAGTGGACAGGAGGGATCATCAGTTTACAATGAGCAGTTCTTC.

CDR3: CASSGERLYSNQPQHF. CDR3 sequence (DNA): TGTGCCAGCAGTGGGGAAAGACTGTATAGCAATCAGCCCCAGCATTTT. V and J are TRBV2 and TRBJ1-5; no clear D. The germline V gene encodes CDR1 SNHLY and CDR2 FYNNEI. The CDR3 contains 16 residues. The V and J ends lost 4 bases and 0 bases respectively, with 13 bases between them. Based on the CDR3 plus reference TRBV2 and TRBJ1-5, the full variable domain is EPEVTQTPSHQVTQMGQEVILRCVPISNHLYFYWYRQILGQKVEFLVSFYNNEISEKSEIFDDQFSVERPDGSNFTLKIRSTKLEDSAMYFCASSGERLYSNQPQHFGDGTRLSIL.

V gene TRBV3-1 (or the pseudogene TRBV3-2) combines with J gene TRBJ1-1; D possibly corresponds to TRBD1 (6 bases). Germline V gives CDR1 LGHDT, CDR2 YNNKEL (reference sequence). The length of the CDR3 is 13 residues. V was cut by 1 base and J by 4 bases, with 7 bases left in between. CDR3: CASSQGGLTEAFF. In DNA, the CDR3 is TGTGCCAGCAGCCAAGGGGGGCTCACTGAAGCTTTCTTT.

The J gene is TRBJ2-1, the V gene TRBV9, with 12 positions matching TRBD2. V gave up 2 bases and J gave up 8 bases; unmatched junction bases: 2. This CDR3 contains 14 residues. Germline V gene data show CDR1 as SGDLS and CDR2 as YYNGEE. The CDR3 region has the DNA TGTGCCAGCAGCGTGACTAGCGGGGGAGATGAGCAGTTCTTC. As protein: CASSVTSGGDEQFF. Drawing the rest from reference TRBV9 and TRBJ2-1, the complete variable domain is DSGVTQTPKHLITATGQRVTLRCSPRSGDLSVYWYQQSLDQGLQFLIQYYNGEERAKGNILERFSAQQFPDLHSELNLSSLELGDSALYFCASSVTSGGDEQFFGPGTRLTVL.

This clone was seen only once. V usage is TRBV27 and J usage is TRBJ2-5; D is undetermined. The germline V gene has CDR1 MNHEY and CDR2 SMNVEV (reference sequence). CDR3 length: 13 residues. V was clipped by 5 bases and J by 2 bases, with 9 bases between them. CDR3 residues: CASSTYNQETQYF. For the CDR3, the DNA is TGTGCCAGCAGTACCTATAATCAAGAGACCCAGTACTTC.

The chain recombines TRBV3-1 (or the pseudogene TRBV3-2) with TRBJ1-2; D is unclear. V was pared by 0 bases and J by 7 bases, with 9 bases between. The CDR3 loop spans 13 amino acids. Germline loops: CDR1 LGHDT, CDR2 YNNKEL (reference sequence). The CDR3: CASSQDGPAGYTF. The CDR3 bases are TGTGCCAGCAGCCAAGATGGGCCGGCTGGCTACACCTTC.